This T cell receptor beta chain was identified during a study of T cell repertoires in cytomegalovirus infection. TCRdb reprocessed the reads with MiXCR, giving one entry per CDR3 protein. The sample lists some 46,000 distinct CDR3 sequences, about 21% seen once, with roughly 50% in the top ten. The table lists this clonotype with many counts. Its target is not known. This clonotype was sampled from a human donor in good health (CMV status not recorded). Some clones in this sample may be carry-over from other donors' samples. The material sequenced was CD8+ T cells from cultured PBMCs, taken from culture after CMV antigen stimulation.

CDR3 protein: CASSPRGDQPQHF. CDR3 nucleotide sequence: TGTGCCAGCAGCCCGAGGGGGGATCAGCCCCAGCATTTT. This chain links TRBV3-1 with TRBJ1-5; D perhaps matches TRBD1 (6 bases). V was cut by 4 bases and J by 5 bases, with 9 bases left in between. Germline V gene sequence: CDR1 LGHDT, CDR2 YNNKEL (reference sequence). This CDR3 region has 13 residues.